These 2 T cell receptor beta chains share one sample of origin, sequenced in a study of blood T cell repertoires in COVID-19. This table comes from immunoSEQ multiplex PCR, and its TCRdb copy is limited to in-frame clones, with some not included. Found here are roughly 440,000 clones, around 88% of them singletons; the top ten hold over 10%. Sequencing was carried out using peripheral blood. These receptor sequences come from a woman aged 50 to 65 with COVID-19, enrolled during active disease.

The sample holds one count of this clone. The chain links TRBV19 to TRBJ2-3; tentatively, D is TRBD2 (5 bases). From germline, CDR1 is LNHDA and CDR2 SQIVND (reference sequence). V was shortened by 7 bases and J by 5 bases, with 7 bases between the two germline ends. The CDR3 contains 11 residues. CDR3 loop: CASIGKDTQYF. The CDR3 DNA sequence: TGTGCCAGTATCGGGAAAGATACGCAGTATTTT.

This clone has only a few counts. The rearrangement links TRBV30 to TRBJ1-2; TRBD1 is a possible D gene (6 bases). V lost 5 bases and J 4 bases, leaving 8 bases between the germline ends. Per germline, CDR1 GTSNPN and CDR2 SVGIG (reference sequence). CDR3 length equals 11 residues. CDR3 sequence: CAWGQSYGYTF. CDR3 nucleotide sequence: TGTGCCTGGGGACAGTCCTATGGCTACACCTTC.